The present entry profiles one T cell receptor beta chain with its context. Its target is unknown. The sample carries other DNA sequences with the same CDR3. PCR primers comprised 60 Vbeta and 13 Jbeta primers. Produced via immunoSEQ multiplex PCR; TCRdb's table is partial and in-frame only. The sample lists around 78,000 clones, around three quarters seen once, with about 1.1% in the top ten. The data were obtained in a study of cytomegalovirus exposure and HLA in healthy donors. The germline V gene encodes CDR1 DFQATT and CDR2 SNEGSKA (reference sequence). The V end was cut by 5 bases, the J end by 4 bases, with 6 bases between. The CDR3 is made up of 11 amino acids. Findings and caveats of the study: Accurate prediction of HLA-A and HLA-B alleles (for most subjects) was reportedly achieved from TCR beta sequences.

Specimen: PBMCs. The chain recombines TRBV20-1 with TRBJ2-1, with D unresolved. The receptor's source is a male donor in good health and CMV-seronegative. The CDR3 nucleotides are TGCAGTGCTTCTTCTTACAATGAGCAGTTCTTC. Translating it yields CSASSYNEQFF.